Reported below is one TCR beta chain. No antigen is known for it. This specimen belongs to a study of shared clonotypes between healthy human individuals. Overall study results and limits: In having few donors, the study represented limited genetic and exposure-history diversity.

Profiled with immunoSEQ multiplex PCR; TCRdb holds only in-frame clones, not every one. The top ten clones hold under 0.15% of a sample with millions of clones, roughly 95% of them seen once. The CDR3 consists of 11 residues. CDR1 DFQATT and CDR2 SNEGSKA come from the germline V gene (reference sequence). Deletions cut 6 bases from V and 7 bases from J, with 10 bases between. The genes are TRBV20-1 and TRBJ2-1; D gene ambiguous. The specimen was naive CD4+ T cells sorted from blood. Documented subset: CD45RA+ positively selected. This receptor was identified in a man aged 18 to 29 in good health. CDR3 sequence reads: CSALMGNEQFF. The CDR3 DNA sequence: TGCAGTGCCCTGATGGGGAATGAGCAGTTCTTC.